The source of this T cell receptor beta chain is a study of human T cells and chemical hapten exposure (TCRdb year 2021). Regarding the research as a whole: For sensitization, 2% DPC in acetone was applied to a roughly 2 cm by roughly 2 cm area of upper inner arm skin. Weekly therapeutic DPC doses were additionally applied to the scalp of patients throughout the roughly 24-week study period. The libraries were sequenced as a pool, and the TCR yield per sample differed mostly because of small variations in library volumes within the pool. In alopecia patients, the study followed how the peripheral blood TCR repertoire changed in vivo over primary and secondary sensitization to diphenylcyclopropenone (DPC), a hapten. Patch testing on the upper back used Finn chambers containing 0.01% DPC, with scoring done after 6 days according to International Contact Dermatitis Research Group standards. The patient cohort, mostly female, included alopecia areata with under or over 50% scalp involvement, alopecia totalis and alopecia universalis. For TCR sequencing, blood came from about 28 alopecia patients at anywhere from one to four time points (pre-sensitization, 2, 6 and 24 weeks). Patient blood was sampled pre-sensitization (week 0) and at 2, 6 and about 24 weeks after DPC sensitization. What the work shows at the level of the full study, not this receptor alone: No change with DPC sensitization was found in the number of TCRs above 1 in 1000 frequency, and no evidence of global repertoire structure alterations was found. Significantly more large CDR3 similarity clusters were formed by expanded TCRs than by pre-sensitization or healthy control sets, consistent with antigen-driven responses. A positive correlation was found between the number of PT1 expanded TCRs and patch test score, with significance reached at thresholds 8, 16 and 32 but not 4. Repeated subsampling changed both the strength of the expansion versus patch-test correlation and the threshold at which the correlation became significant. Alopecia, a presumed autoimmune disease, was present in all patients, so the immune response of the patients might differ from that of healthy individuals.

At least ten counts were recorded for this clonotype. The antigen this receptor binds is unknown. Base-call qualities are not available, and no considerably larger clone is one nucleotide away. This specimen's time point label, per the study, means: patch test 2, 6 weeks after DPC sensitization. Reading the label with the study, this specimen's treatment or condition is: therapeutic diphenylcyclopropenone sensitization with weekly scalp DPC. At each patch-test visit, blood was drawn before the patch test was applied. Patients were eligible if aged 18 to 70, diagnosed with alopecia and judged suitable for DPC therapy, and pregnant patients were excluded. Unfractionated whole blood was collected in Tempus Blood RNA tubes, and total RNA was extracted from that blood. Receptors were amplified or captured by RACE. The instrument was a NextSeq 500. During library preparation, unique molecular identifiers were attached to individual cDNA molecules so that TCRs could be counted in a quantitative, reproducible way. For every blood RNA sample, sequencing covered both the TCR alpha and TCR beta chains. The paper's data handling went like this. Samples had a median of approximately 93,000 TCRs, with a range from about 23,224 to 700,000. The Decombinator software suite was used to annotate V, J and CDR3 in the TCR reads. Every sample was subsampled to the same number of TCRs (28,000) for the PS versus PT1 abundance plots. TCRs were defined as expanded if absent before sensitization and observed at least eight times at the 2-week time point. Starting from the raw public reads, TCRdb applied fastp trimming at Q25, assembled clones with MiXCR and retained in-frame beta chains. Every CDR3 protein is listed once, alongside the most common genes and DNA of its rows. The V and J calls reflect TCRdb's pipeline rather than the authors' work. The sample yields tens of thousands of distinct CDR3 sequences; 7.5% to 10% were counted once. The ten largest clonotypes hold 1.5% to 2% of the sample.

Sequenced material: whole blood, taken in connection with sensitization to the hapten diphenylcyclopropenone (DPC). The receptor's source is a woman in her fifties or sixties with alopecia areata. Some clones in this sample may be carry-over from other donors' samples.

The nucleotide sequence is TGTGCCAGCCGACCCCGGGGAGTCACTGAAGCTTTCTTT. This gives the protein CASRPRGVTEAFF. Here the chain combines TRBV12-3 or TRBV12-4 and TRBJ1-1; confidence is insufficient to name the D gene. From its cysteine to its phenylalanine, the CDR3 spans 13 amino acids. The CDR3 DNA has 39 bases and is translated from base 1. V is cut by 8 bases and J by 4 bases, and the space between the germline ends is 14 bases.